This TCR beta chain was sequenced during a study of PD-1 blockade in classical Hodgkin lymphoma (dated by TCRdb to 2018 to 2021). Concerning the study at large: Nivolumab dosing was 3 mg/kg intravenously every 2 weeks, continuing until either disease progression or unacceptable toxicity. The study used TCR beta sequencing and CyTOF to define a peripheral blood immune signature of response to PD-1 blockade in classical Hodgkin lymphoma.

Genomic DNA was extracted with the Qiagen DNeasy kit from unsorted PBMCs and from negatively selected CD4+ and CD8+ fractions. Using primers that anneal to V and J segments, immunoSEQ multiplex PCR amplified the TCR beta CDR3 regions. A synthetic immune receptor repertoire was used to minimize amplification bias, and remaining bias was computationally removed after sequencing. In the authors' own workflow: Repertoire diversity was quantified as the Shannon entropy index using custom Python scripts. Unsorted, CD4+ and CD8+ repertoires were analyzed separately, except in combined analyses where CD4+ and CD8+ sequences were merged in silico. Clonal expansion was defined as a frequency increase of at least 2-fold after treatment compared with C1D1, and clones undetected at baseline were assigned a pseudocount of 0.5. Singleton clones were defined as clones with 0 or 1 copy at C1D1, and non-singleton clones were defined as clones with 2 or more copies. Clones expanded in unsorted samples were labelled as CD4+, CD8+ or unknown by matching protein sequences in sorted samples from the same patient. Diversity changes from C1D1 to C4D1 were tested in paired samples using Wilcoxon tests. TCRdb's version of the immuneACCESS table is confined to in-frame rearrangements and falls short of the full clone set. An unresolved V gene accounts for under half of the shortfall where checked; the remainder is of unknown origin. D and trimming come from the DNA, and the V and J calls and clone size come from that table. The sample table shows 25,000 to 35,000 clones, and around 70% are seen once. The ten biggest clones cover around 28% of the sample.

The investigation overall reported the following: Baseline TCR diversity was reported as lower in newly diagnosed patients than in healthy donors, and lower still in relapsed/refractory patients. A significant rise by C4D1 was seen in CD4+ but not CD8+ TCR diversity (p=0.0027 vs p=0.16), with the rise being most apparent in complete responders (p=0.02). Trial patients achieving complete response had baseline diversity similar to newly diagnosed patients, whereas partial responders and progressors had significantly lower diversity. Diversity was lower in patients who began nivolumab less than 1 year after ASCT, so these patients were left out of later analyses to avoid confounding by immune reconstitution. The study covered only a single clinical trial cohort, and the causes of the repertoire differences, possibly disease activity or prior therapy, were still not defined.

According to the study, the label for this sample's time point signals: cycle 2 day 1 (C2D1) of nivolumab. Every trial patient had relapsed after autologous stem cell transplantation, and cohorts A, B and C differed in prior brentuximab vedotin exposure. A total of more than 55 patients with relapsed/refractory classical Hodgkin lymphoma made up the trial cohort, and each patient's best overall response was complete response, partial response or progressive disease. In the multi-cohort phase II CheckMate 205 trial, trial patients received single-agent nivolumab. An independent review committee assessed best overall response using the 2007 International Working Group response criteria. Trial PBMCs were collected just before the start of nivolumab (C1D1) and during therapy at cycle 2 day 1 and cycle 4 day 1. After peripheral blood was drawn into 8 mL Vacutainer Cell Preparation Tubes, PBMCs were isolated by centrifugation and then cryopreserved.

In its sample, this clone was seen once. The antigen it binds to is not known. The record has no base qualities; no much larger clone is one base away. In the germline V gene, CDR1 corresponds to LGHNA and CDR2 to YNFKEQ. Measured from the cysteine to the phenylalanine, the CDR3 is 16 residues long. The retained sequence is limited to the CDR3, 48 bases, with the frame set at the first base. The V and J ends are trimmed by 0 bases and 4 bases, leaving 13 bases between them. The input for sequencing was peripheral blood mononuclear cells (PBMCs), taken before the second cycle of nivolumab. The origin of this receptor is a human donor with classical Hodgkin lymphoma. This chain is built from TRBV4-2 and TRBJ2-1, with no confidently assigned D gene. The sequenced DNA: TGTGCCAGCAGCCAAGAGCGGTTGCCCCCTTACAATGAGCAGTTCTTC. Its translation is CASSQERLPPYNEQFF.